This TCR beta chain was observed in a study of cytomegalovirus exposure and HLA in healthy donors. PCR used 60 Vbeta primers and 13 Jbeta primers. The repertoire was sequenced with immunoSEQ multiplex PCR; TCRdb's copy has only in-frame clones and lacks some. The top ten hold under 1.5% of the sample, which has some 140,000 clones, over 75% seen once. On this clone: The target antigen is unknown.

This CDR3 spans 14 amino acids. V shed 6 bases and J 4 bases; nucleotides not matched to a gene: 4. Germline lookup yields CDR1 LNHDA and CDR2 SQIVND (reference sequence). Findings and caveats of the study: Whilst most TCR sequences proved rare, a subset of public TCRs occurred across many donors. The study carried out a later analysis of TCR beta sequences. It associated approximately 17,000 of them with specific HLA alleles at a false discovery rate of 0.05. Among CMV-associated TCR beta chains, most appeared HLA-restricted in a later analysis.

This TCR came from a middle-aged man in good health and CMV-seronegative. The V gene is TRBV19, the J gene TRBJ2-7, with 12 bases identical to TRBD2. Sequenced material: PBMCs. CDR3 amino acids: CASRRLAGEYEQYF. In DNA form, the CDR3 reads TGTGCCAGTAGAAGACTAGCGGGAGAGTACGAGCAGTACTTC.